A selection of T cell receptor beta chains follows, all from one sample in a study of blood T cell repertoires in COVID-19. The data were produced by immunoSEQ multiplex PCR, yet TCRdb's version contains in-frame clones alone and is incomplete. Of roughly 190,000 clones in the sample, 85% to 90% were seen once. The sequenced sample consisted of PBMCs or T cells enriched from blood (not recorded which). The receptors were sampled from a woman aged 40 to 50 in a cohort exposed to, infected with or recovered from COVID-19 (not recorded which). CDR3s leave out the opening cysteine and the closing phenylalanine or tryptophan. The D gene is left open where the match is weak.

V gene: TRBV6-6; D gene: NA; CDR3 length: 12; CDR3 protein: ASSGGIRTDTQY
V gene: TRBV6-6; D gene: NA; CDR3 length: 12; CDR3 protein: ASTRDGEQETQY
V gene: TRBV6-5; D gene: TRBD2; CDR3 length: 11; CDR3 protein: ASNPSGWKTQY
V gene: TRBV6-5; D gene: NA; CDR3 length: 12; CDR3 protein: ASSPGGDDSPLH
V gene: TRBV7-9; D gene: NA; CDR3 length: 13; CDR3 protein: ASTAGHLVNTEAF
V gene: TRBV28; D gene: NA; CDR3 length: 11; CDR3 protein: ASSFTTIYGYT
V gene: TRBV12-5; D gene: TRBD1; CDR3 length: 11; CDR3 protein: ASGEQGLHTIY
V gene: TRBV4-3; D gene: TRBD1; CDR3 length: 15; CDR3 protein: ASSQSGTGYTTGELF
V gene: TRBV19; D gene: TRBD1; CDR3 length: 12; CDR3 protein: ASMLDRGQPGYT
V gene: TRBV25-1; D gene: NA; CDR3 length: 12; CDR3 protein: ASADSLSSYEQY
V gene: TRBV29-1; D gene: TRBD1; CDR3 length: 10; CDR3 protein: SVRQGVNEQF
V gene: TRBV12-3/TRBV12-4; D gene: NA; CDR3 length: 10; CDR3 protein: ASSFTPGEQY
V gene: TRBV10-1; D gene: NA; CDR3 length: 11; CDR3 protein: ASSLGVNYGYT
V gene: TRBV7-9; D gene: NA; CDR3 length: 12; CDR3 protein: ASSFVGSGYGYT
V gene: TRBV28; D gene: TRBD1; CDR3 length: 14; CDR3 protein: ASSYGTGGSNQPQH
V gene: TRBV3-1/TRBV3-2; D gene: NA; CDR3 length: 14; CDR3 protein: ASSQGREFANYGYT
V gene: TRBV7-8; D gene: NA; CDR3 length: 13; CDR3 protein: ASSTVRAGIYGYT
V gene: TRBV11-3; D gene: NA; CDR3 length: 10; CDR3 protein: ASSLWQDTQY
V gene: TRBV5-4; D gene: TRBD2; CDR3 length: 13; CDR3 protein: ASSSPGLAPYEQF
V gene: TRBV28; D gene: NA; CDR3 length: 12; CDR3 protein: ASSPRQERPPLH
V gene: TRBV25-1; D gene: NA; CDR3 length: 10; CDR3 protein: ASSVGGNEQF
V gene: TRBV11-2; D gene: TRBD1; CDR3 length: 14; CDR3 protein: ASSLAEGAVTGELF
V gene: TRBV4-2; D gene: TRBD1; CDR3 length: 15; CDR3 protein: ASSQGQGPSGANVLT
V gene: TRBV19; D gene: TRBD1; CDR3 length: 11; CDR3 protein: ASRRTGTETQY
V gene: TRBV2; D gene: NA; CDR3 length: 12; CDR3 protein: ASRLTPTNEKLF
V gene: TRBV28; D gene: NA; CDR3 length: 13; CDR3 protein: ASSLRGSSTDTQY
V gene: TRBV19; D gene: NA; CDR3 length: 10; CDR3 protein: ASSITRNTIY
V gene: TRBV2; D gene: NA; CDR3 length: 10; CDR3 protein: ASRRQNTEAF